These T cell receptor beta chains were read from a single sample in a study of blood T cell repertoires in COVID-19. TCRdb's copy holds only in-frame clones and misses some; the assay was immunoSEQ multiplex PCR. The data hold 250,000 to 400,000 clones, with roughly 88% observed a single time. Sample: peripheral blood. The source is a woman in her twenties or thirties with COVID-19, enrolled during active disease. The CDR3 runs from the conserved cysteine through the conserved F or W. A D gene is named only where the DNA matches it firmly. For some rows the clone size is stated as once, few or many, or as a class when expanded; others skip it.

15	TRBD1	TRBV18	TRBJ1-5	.	CASCDRDRDDQPQHF	TGTGCCAGCTGCGACCGGGACAGGGACGATCAGCCCCAGCATTTT
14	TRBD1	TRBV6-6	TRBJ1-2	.	CASSYGTASYGYTF	TGTGCCAGCAGTTACGGGACAGCCTCCTATGGCTACACCTTC
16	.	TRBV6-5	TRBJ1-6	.	CASSYLFGQMTSPLHF	TGTGCCAGCAGTTACCTCTTCGGACAAATGACCTCACCCCTCCACTTT
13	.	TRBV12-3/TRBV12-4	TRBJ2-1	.	CASSFRRDNEQFF	TGTGCCAGCAGTTTCCGCAGGGACAATGAGCAGTTCTTC
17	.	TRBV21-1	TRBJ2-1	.	CASSKEVHRAGYNEQFF	TGTGCCAGCAGCAAAGAGGTTCACAGGGCAGGCTACAATGAGCAGTTCTTC
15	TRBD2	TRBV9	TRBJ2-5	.	CASSVASGNQETQYF	TGTGCCAGCAGCGTAGCTAGCGGTAACCAAGAGACCCAGTACTTC
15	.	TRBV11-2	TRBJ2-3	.	CASSLGWAGTDTQYF	TGTGCCAGCAGCTTGGGCTGGGCAGGGACAGATACGCAGTATTTT
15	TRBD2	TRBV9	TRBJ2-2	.	CASSVALAGDGELFF	TGTGCCAGCAGCGTAGCACTAGCGGGGGATGGGGAGCTGTTTTTT
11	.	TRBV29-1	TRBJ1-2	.	CSVTTRKGYTF	TGCAGCGTAACGACTAGAAAGGGCTACACCTTC
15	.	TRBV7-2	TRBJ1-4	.	CASSTDAGVGEKLFF	TGTGCCAGCAGCACGGATGCAGGGGTTGGGGAAAAACTGTTTTTT
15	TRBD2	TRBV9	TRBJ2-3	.	CASSVDGGAPDTQYF	TGTGCCAGCAGCGTAGACGGGGGGGCCCCAGATACGCAGTATTTT
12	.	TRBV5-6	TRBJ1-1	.	CASSSRDFEAFF	TGTGCCAGCAGTAGCAGGGACTTTGAAGCTTTCTTT
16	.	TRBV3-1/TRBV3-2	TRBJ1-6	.	CASSHSQGTRGSPLHF	TGTGCCAGCAGCCACTCCCAGGGTACAAGGGGTTCACCCCTCCACTTT
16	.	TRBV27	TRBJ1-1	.	CASSLWVGGVNTEAFF	TGTGCCAGCAGCTTATGGGTAGGGGGGGTGAACACTGAAGCTTTCTTT
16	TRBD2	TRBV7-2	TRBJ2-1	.	CASRSLLADSYNEQFF	TGTGCCAGCAGGAGCCTGCTAGCGGACTCCTACAATGAGCAGTTCTTC
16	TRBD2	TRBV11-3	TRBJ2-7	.	CASSSILRDGGYEQYF	TGTGCCAGCAGTTCCATCCTCCGGGACGGGGGGTACGAGCAGTACTTC
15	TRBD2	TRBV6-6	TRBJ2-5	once	CASSSITSAQETQYF	TGTGCCAGCAGTTCCATAACTAGCGCACAAGAGACCCAGTACTTC
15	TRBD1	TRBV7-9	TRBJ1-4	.	CASSLPGQLNEKLFF	TGTGCCAGCAGCCTACCGGGACAGCTTAATGAAAAACTGTTTTTT
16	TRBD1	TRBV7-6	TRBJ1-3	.	CASSTQTGVDGNTIYF	TGTGCCAGCAGCACCCAGACAGGGGTGGATGGAAACACCATATATTTT
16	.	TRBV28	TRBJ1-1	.	CASRRTMRAGNTEAFF	TGTGCCAGCAGGCGCACCATGAGGGCGGGGAACACTGAAGCTTTCTTT